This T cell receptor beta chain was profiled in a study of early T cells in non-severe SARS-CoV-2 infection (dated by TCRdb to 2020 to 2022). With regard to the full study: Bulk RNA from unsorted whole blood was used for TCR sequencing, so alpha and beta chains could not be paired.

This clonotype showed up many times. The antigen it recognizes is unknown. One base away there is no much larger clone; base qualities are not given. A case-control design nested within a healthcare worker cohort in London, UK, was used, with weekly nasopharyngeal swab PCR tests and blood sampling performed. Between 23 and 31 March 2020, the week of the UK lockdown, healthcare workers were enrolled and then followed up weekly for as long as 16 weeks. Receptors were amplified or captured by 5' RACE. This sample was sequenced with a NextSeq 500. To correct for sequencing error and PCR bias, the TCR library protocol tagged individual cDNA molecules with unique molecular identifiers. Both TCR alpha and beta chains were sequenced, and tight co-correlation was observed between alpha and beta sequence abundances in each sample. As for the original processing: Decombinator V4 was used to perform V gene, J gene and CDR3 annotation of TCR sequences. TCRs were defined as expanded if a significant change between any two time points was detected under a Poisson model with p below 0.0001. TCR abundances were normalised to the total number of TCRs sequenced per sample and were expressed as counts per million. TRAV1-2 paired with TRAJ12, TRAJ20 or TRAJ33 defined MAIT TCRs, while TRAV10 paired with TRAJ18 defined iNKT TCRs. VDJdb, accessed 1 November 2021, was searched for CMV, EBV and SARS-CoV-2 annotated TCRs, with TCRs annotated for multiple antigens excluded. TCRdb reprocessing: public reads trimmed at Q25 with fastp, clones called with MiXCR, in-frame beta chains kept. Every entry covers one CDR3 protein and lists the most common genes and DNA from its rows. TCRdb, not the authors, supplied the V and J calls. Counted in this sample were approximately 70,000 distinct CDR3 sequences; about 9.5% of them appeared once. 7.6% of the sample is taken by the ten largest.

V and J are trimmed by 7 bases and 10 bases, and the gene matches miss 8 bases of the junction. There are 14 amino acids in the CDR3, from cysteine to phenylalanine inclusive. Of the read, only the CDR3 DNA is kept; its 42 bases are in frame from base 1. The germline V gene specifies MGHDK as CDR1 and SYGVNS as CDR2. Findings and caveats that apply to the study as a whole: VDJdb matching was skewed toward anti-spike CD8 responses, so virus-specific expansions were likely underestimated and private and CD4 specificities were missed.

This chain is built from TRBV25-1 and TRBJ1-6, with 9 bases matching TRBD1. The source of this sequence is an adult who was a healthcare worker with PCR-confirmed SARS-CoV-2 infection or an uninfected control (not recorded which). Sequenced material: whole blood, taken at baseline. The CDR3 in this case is CASTFGTGPSPLHF. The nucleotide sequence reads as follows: TGTGCCAGCACCTTCGGGACAGGGCCCTCACCCCTCCACTTT.